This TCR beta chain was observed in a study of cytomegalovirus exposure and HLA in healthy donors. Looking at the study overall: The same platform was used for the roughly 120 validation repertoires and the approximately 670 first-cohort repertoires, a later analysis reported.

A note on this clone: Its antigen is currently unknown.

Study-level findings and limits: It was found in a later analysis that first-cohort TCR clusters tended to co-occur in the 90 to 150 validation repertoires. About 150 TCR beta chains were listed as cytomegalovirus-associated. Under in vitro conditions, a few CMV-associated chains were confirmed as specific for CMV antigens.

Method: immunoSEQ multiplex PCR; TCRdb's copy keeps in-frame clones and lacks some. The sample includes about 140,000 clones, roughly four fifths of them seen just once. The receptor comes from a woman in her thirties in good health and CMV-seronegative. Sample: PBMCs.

CDR3 protein: CASSLTGQGVDTQYF. CDR3 in DNA: TGTGCCAGCAGCTTAACGGGACAGGGAGTAGATACGCAGTATTTT. The V gene is TRBV7-3, the J gene TRBJ2-3; TRBD1 matches at 9 bases. V lost 0 bases and J lost 5; bases outside the gene matches: 3. Germline CDR1 and CDR2: SGHTA and FQGTGA. The CDR3 loop spans 15 amino acids. The whole variable domain, filled in from reference TRBV7-3 and TRBJ2-3, reads GAGVSQTPSNKVTEKGKYVELRCDPISGHTALYWYRQSLGQGPEFLIYFQGTGAADDSGLPNDRFFAVRPEGSVSTLKIQRTERGDSAVYLCASSLTGQGVDTQYFGPGTRLTVL.